This T cell receptor (beta chain) was captured in a study of shared clonotypes between healthy human individuals. Study information: Researchers drew samples from a couple of women and a few men aged 18 to 49. Study results and caveats: Shared clonotypes: about 5.3% naive CD4, about 3.3% naive CD8, over 2% memory CD4, over 0.3% memory CD8. Clonotypes shared by all four sorted-subset donors had higher generation probabilities than non-shared clonotypes.

This clone occurred once. What it binds is not known. Naive CD4+ cells were CD45RA-selected; the remaining cells were memory. Trimming cost V 2 bases and J 9 bases, with 14 bases left between them. Germline lookup yields CDR1 MNHEY and CDR2 SMNVEV (reference sequence). This CDR3 region has 14 residues. Profiled with immunoSEQ multiplex PCR; TCRdb holds only in-frame clones, not every one. The sample lists around 2,000,000 clones; 85% to 95% were seen once. The sequenced material came from naive CD4+ T cells sorted from blood. Regarding subset: CD45RA+ positively selected. This chain uses TRBV27 with TRBJ2-1; D is uncertain. The receptor was isolated from a man in his late teens or twenties in good health. CDR3 nucleotide sequence: TGTGCCAGCAGTTTAGCAGGAATCCTAGGTGAGCAGTTCTTC. Translated, it gives CASSLAGILGEQFF.